This entry is about one TCR beta chain. This clonotype has just a few counts. Its antigen remains undetermined. No qualities accompany the bases; no much larger clone lies one base away. The source of the sample is a study of identical twins (dated by TCRdb to 2016 to 2017). Background on the whole study: To test whether fetal clonotypes persist, this study deep-sequenced TCR alpha and beta repertoires from monozygotic twins, from unrelated adults of various ages, and from cord blood. Replicate twin experiments were performed at different times using different library preparation protocols to rule out contamination.

Broader findings and caveats from the paper: Recombination models systematically underestimated out-of-frame TCR alpha sharing in monozygotic twins but agreed with sharing between unrelated individuals. Compared with coincidental sharing between unrelated individuals, out-of-frame TCR alpha sequences shared between twins showed an excess of sequences with low generation probability. Conclusions relied on cross-sectional statistical analysis, since the same donors could not be followed over many years. Excess twin sharing in beta out-of-frame sequences was weaker because fewer shared sequences lowered the signal-to-noise ratio. Invariant T cells such as MAIT and iNKT could partly confound zero-insertion analyses, though diverse VJ usage argued against this for most clonotypes. Abundant cord blood beta clonotypes had fewer insertions, young adult naive repertoires showed a similar but weaker trend, and memory repertoires showed no such trend.

Libraries were made using 5' RACE. Sequencing was performed on an Illumina HiSeq 2000. A universal primer binding site was added through template switching, and the final cDNA carried a unique molecular identifier so that TCR cDNA molecules could be counted accurately. Specific primers in the conserved constant-segment region were used to synthesize first-strand cDNA for the TCR alpha and beta chains. To control for contamination, every cDNA library carried two barcodes: a SMART-Mk sample barcode plus Illumina barcodes. TruSeq adapter sequences along with Illumina sample barcodes were introduced in two successive PCR steps. The Illumina HiSeq platform was used with custom primers to sequence TCR alpha and beta cDNA libraries. The original pipeline was this. Unique molecular identifiers were extracted from raw reads with MiGEC, and CDR3 positions were determined with MiXCR. Recombination models were inferred per individual with the repgenHMM and IGoR tools using an EM algorithm. The tcR package in R was used for shared clonotype analysis, with sharing normalized by the product of cloneset sizes. To study raw recombination free of thymic and clonal selection effects, out-of-frame nonproductive sequences were analyzed. TCRdb reworked the public reads: Q25 trimming with fastp, MiXCR clone assembly, productive beta chains retained. When rows share a CDR3 protein, they turn into one entry using the most common DNA and genes. It is TCRdb's table, rather than the study itself, that gives the V and J calls and clone size. The sample records about 890,000 distinct CDR3 sequences, 9% to 15% of which are singletons. The leading ten clones occupy 1.5% to 2% of the sample.

All donors were healthy Caucasians. The twin cohort comprised three pairs of female monozygotic twins, all aged about 18 to 30 years. Peripheral blood mononuclear cells were used as the source from which RNA for TCR libraries was isolated. The same sample was also studied in work on yellow fever vaccine responses in identical twins. That second report states: The authors reported that the T cell response to vaccination in identical twins appeared partly convergent and partly personalized. In the study, vaccine-responding T cell clones were precisely tracked in identical twins.

The sequencing sample was made of PBMCs. This sequence was found in a young woman in good health.

The bases read TGTGCCAGCAAAAAAGCAGGGGGGACCACCGGGGAGCTGTTTTTT. Its protein is CASKKAGGTTGELFF. This chain is built from TRBV27 and TRBJ2-2; TRBD1 is perhaps the D gene, given 7 matching bases. From the cysteine through the phenylalanine, the CDR3 covers 15 amino acids. CDR3 DNA only is kept here, 45 bases in frame from base 1. Trimming at the junction amounts to 7 bases on V and 4 bases on J, and the germline ends lie 16 bases apart. Based on the germline V gene (reference sequence), the CDR1 and CDR2 sequences are MNHEY and SMNVEV.